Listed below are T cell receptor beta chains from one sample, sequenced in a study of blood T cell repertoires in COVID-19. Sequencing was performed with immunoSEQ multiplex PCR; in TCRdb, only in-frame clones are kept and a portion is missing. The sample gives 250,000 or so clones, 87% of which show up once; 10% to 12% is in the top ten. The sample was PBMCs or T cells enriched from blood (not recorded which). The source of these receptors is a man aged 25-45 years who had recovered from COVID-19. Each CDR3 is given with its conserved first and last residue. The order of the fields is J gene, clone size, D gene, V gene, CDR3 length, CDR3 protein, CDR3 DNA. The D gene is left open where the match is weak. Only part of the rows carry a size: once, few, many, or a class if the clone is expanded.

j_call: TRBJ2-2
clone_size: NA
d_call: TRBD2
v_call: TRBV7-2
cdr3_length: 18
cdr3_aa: CASSTGTSGFGARGELFF
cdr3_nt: TGTGCCAGCAGCACCGGGACTAGCGGGTTCGGGGCCAGGGGGGAGCTGTTTTTT

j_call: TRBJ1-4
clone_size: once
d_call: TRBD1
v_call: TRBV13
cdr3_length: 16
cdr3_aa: CASSLRQGATNEKLFF
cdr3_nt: TGTGCCAGCAGCTTAAGACAGGGGGCGACTAATGAAAAACTGTTTTTT

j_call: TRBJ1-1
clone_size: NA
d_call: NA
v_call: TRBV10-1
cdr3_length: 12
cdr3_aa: CASSVEGGRAFF
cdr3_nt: TGCGCCAGCAGTGTTGAGGGCGGGAGGGCTTTCTTT

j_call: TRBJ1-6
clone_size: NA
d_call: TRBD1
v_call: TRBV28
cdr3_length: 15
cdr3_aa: CASRYPSQGHSPLHF
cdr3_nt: TGTGCCAGCAGATACCCGTCACAGGGGCATTCACCCCTCCACTTT

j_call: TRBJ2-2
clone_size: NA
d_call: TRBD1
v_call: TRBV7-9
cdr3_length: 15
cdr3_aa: CASPKVGTDTGELFF
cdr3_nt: TGTGCCAGCCCCAAAGTGGGGACAGACACCGGGGAGCTGTTTTTT

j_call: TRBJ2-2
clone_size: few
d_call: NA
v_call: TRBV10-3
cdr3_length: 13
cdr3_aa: CAISTGRSGELFF
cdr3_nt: TGTGCCATCAGCACAGGGCGGTCCGGGGAGCTGTTTTTT

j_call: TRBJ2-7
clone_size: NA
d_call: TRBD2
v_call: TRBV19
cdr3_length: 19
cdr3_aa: CASSIAGTSGRALPYEQYF
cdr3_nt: TGTGCCAGTAGTATCGCCGGGACTAGCGGGAGGGCCCTACCCTACGAGCAGTACTTC

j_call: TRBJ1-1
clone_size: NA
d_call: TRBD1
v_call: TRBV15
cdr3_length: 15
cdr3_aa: CATSRKGQLNTEAFF
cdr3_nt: TGTGCCACCAGCAGAAAGGGACAGTTAAACACTGAAGCTTTCTTT

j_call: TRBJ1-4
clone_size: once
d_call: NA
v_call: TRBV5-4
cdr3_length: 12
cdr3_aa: CASSFGNEKLFF
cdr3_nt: TGTGCCAGCAGCTTCGGTAATGAAAAACTGTTTTTT

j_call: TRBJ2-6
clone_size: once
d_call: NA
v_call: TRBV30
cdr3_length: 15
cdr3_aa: CAWRSDDSGANVLTF
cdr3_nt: TGTGCCTGGAGGAGCGACGACTCTGGGGCCAACGTCCTGACTTTC

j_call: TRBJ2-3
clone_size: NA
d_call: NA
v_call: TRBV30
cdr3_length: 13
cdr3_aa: CAWTSAGTDTQYF
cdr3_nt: TGTGCCTGGACTAGCGCTGGCACAGATACGCAGTATTTT

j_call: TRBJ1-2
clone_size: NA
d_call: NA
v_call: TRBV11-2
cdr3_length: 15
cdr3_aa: CASSLDRDFNYGYTF
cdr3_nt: TGTGCCAGCAGCTTAGACCGGGACTTTAACTATGGCTACACCTTC

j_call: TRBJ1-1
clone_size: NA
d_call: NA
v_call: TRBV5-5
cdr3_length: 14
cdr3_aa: CASSAIVVNTEAFF
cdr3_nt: TGTGCCAGCTCCGCTATCGTCGTGAACACTGAAGCTTTCTTT

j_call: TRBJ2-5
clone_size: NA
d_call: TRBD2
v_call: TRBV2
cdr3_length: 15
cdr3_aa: CASRGSGGAVETQYF
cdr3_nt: TGTGCCAGCAGAGGTAGCGGGGGGGCGGTGGAGACCCAGTACTTC

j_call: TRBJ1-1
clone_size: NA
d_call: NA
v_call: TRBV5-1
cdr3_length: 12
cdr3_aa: CASSLQGAEAFF
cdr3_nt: TGCGCCAGCAGCTTACAGGGTGCTGAAGCTTTCTTT

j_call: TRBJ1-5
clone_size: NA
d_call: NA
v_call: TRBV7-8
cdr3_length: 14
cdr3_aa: CASSFLRVDQPQHF
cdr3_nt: TGTGCCAGCAGCTTCCTGAGGGTCGATCAGCCCCAGCATTTT

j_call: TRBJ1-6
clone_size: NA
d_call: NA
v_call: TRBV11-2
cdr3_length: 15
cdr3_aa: CASSSLDSLNSPLHF
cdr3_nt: TGTGCCAGCAGCTCCCTAGACAGTTTAAATTCACCCCTCCACTTT

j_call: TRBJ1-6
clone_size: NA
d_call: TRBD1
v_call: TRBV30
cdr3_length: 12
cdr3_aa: CACDRANSPLHF
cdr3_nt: TGTGCCTGCGACAGGGCGAATTCACCCCTCCACTTT

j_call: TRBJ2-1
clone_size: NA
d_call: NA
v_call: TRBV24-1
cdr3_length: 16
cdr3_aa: CATSDTSGRSYNEQFF
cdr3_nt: TGTGCCACCAGTGATACGAGCGGACGCTCCTACAATGAGCAGTTCTTC

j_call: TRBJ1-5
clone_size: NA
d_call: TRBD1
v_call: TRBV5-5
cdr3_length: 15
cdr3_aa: CASSRTGNNNQPQHF
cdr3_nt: TGTGCCAGCAGCCGGACAGGGAACAACAATCAGCCCCAGCATTTT

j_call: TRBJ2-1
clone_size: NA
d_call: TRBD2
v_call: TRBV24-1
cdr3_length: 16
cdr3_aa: CATMASGRASYNEQFF
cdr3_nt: TGTGCCACCATGGCTAGCGGGAGGGCGTCCTACAATGAGCAGTTCTTC

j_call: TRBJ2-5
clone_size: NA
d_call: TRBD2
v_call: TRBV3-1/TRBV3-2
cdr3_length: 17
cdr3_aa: CASSQGLTSDERETQYF
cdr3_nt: TGTGCCAGCAGCCAAGGGCTCACTAGCGACGAGAGAGAGACCCAGTACTTC

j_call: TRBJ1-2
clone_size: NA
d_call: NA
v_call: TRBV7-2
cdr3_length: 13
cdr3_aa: CASSSWEVYGYTF
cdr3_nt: TGTGCCAGCAGCTCGTGGGAGGTCTATGGCTACACCTTC

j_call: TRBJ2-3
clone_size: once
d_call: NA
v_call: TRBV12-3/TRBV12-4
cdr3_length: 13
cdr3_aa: CASSTQGRDTQYF
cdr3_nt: TGTGCCAGCAGTACACAGGGGAGGGATACGCAGTATTTT

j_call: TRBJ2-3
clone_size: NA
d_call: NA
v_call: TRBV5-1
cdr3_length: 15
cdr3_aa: CASSLGGYNTDTQYF
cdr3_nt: TGCGCCAGCAGCTTGGGCGGATACAACACAGATACGCAGTATTTT

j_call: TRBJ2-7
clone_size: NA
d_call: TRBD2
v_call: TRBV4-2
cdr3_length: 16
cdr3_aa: CASSYLGTSGIYEQYF
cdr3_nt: TGTGCCAGCAGCTACTTGGGGACTAGCGGGATCTACGAGCAGTACTTC

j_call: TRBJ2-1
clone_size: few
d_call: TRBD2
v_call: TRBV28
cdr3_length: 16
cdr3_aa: CASRPTSGGSYNEQFF
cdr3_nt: TGTGCCAGCAGACCGACTAGCGGAGGATCCTACAATGAGCAGTTCTTC

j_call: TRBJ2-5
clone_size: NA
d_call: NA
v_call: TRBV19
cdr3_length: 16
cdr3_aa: CASSIGTYESWETQYF
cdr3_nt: TGTGCCAGTAGTATAGGGACATACGAATCCTGGGAGACCCAGTACTTC

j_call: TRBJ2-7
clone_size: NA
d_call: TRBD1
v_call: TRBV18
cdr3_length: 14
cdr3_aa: CASSPRDRVVEQYF
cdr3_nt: TGTGCCAGCTCACCCCGGGACAGGGTAGTCGAGCAGTACTTC

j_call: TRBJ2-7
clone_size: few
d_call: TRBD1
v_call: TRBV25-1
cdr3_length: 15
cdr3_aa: CASSETTGQAYEQYF
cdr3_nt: TGTGCCAGCAGTGAAACTACAGGACAGGCCTACGAGCAGTACTTC

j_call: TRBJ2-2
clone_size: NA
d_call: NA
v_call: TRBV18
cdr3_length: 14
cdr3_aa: CASSPPATTGELFF
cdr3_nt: TGTGCCAGCTCACCACCAGCGACCACCGGGGAGCTGTTTTTT

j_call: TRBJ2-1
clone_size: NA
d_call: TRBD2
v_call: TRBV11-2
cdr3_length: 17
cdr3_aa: CASSFITSGGAGNEQFF
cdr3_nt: TGTGCCAGCAGCTTCATTACTAGCGGGGGGGCCGGCAATGAGCAGTTCTTC

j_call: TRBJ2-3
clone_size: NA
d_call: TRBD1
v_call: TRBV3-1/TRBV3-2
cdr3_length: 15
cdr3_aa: CASTNGAGGSDTQYF
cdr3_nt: TGTGCCAGCACCAATGGGGCAGGGGGCTCAGATACGCAGTATTTT

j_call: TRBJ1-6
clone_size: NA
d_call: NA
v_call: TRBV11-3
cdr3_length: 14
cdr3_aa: CASSFGSAGSPLHF
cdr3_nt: TGTGCCAGCAGTTTCGGATCTGCGGGGTCACCCCTCCACTTT

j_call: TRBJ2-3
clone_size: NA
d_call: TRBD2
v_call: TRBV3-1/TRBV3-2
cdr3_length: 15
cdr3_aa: CASSPGTSVKDTQYF
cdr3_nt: TGTGCCAGCAGCCCCGGGACTAGCGTAAAAGATACGCAGTATTTT

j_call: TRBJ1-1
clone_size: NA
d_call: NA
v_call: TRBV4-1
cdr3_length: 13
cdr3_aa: CASSQDQATEAFF
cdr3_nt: TGCGCCAGCAGCCAAGATCAGGCCACTGAAGCTTTCTTT

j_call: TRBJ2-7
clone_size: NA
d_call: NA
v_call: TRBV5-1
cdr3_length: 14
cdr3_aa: CASSLPGPNSEQYF
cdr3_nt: TGCGCCAGCAGCCTTCCCGGCCCAAACAGCGAGCAGTACTTC

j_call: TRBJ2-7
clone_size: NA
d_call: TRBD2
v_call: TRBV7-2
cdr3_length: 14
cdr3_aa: CASSAPGLGSEQYF
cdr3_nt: TGTGCCAGCAGCGCGCCGGGACTAGGAAGCGAGCAGTACTTC

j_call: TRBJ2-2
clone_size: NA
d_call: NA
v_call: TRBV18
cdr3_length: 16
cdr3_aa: CASSPPGEENTGELFF
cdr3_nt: TGTGCCAGCTCACCCCCGGGGGAGGAGAACACCGGGGAGCTGTTTTTT

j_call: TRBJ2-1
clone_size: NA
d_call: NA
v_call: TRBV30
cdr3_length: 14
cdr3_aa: CAWSVSFLNNEQFF
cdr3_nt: TGTGCCTGGAGTGTGAGTTTTCTTAACAATGAGCAGTTCTTC

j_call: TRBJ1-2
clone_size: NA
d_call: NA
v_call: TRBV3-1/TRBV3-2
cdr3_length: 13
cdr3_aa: CASSQGGWDGYTF
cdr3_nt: TGTGCCAGCAGCCAGGGGGGGTGGGATGGCTACACCTTC

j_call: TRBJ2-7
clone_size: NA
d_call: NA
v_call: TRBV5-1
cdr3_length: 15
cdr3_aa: CASSLVPQPSYEQYF
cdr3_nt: TGCGCCAGCAGCTTGGTACCCCAACCCAGCTACGAGCAGTACTTC

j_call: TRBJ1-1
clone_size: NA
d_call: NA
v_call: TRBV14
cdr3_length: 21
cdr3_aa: CASSQDNSYREARLSNTEAFF
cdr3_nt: TGTGCCAGCAGCCAAGATAATAGTTATAGGGAGGCCCGGCTATCGAACACTGAAGCTTTCTTT

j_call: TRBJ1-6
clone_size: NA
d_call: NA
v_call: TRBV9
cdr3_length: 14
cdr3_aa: CASSVGQTNSPLHF
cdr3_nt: TGTGCCAGCAGCGTAGGGCAGACAAATTCACCCCTCCACTTT

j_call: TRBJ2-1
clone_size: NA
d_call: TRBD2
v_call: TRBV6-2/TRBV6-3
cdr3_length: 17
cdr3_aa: CASSSPAGGLGHNEQFF
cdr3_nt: TGTGCCAGCAGTTCCCCAGCGGGAGGATTGGGGCACAATGAGCAGTTCTTC

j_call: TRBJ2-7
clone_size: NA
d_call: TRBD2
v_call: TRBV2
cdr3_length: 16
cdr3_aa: CASSDVPGEGLYEQYF
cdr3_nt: TGTGCCAGCAGTGACGTTCCCGGGGAGGGACTCTACGAGCAGTACTTC

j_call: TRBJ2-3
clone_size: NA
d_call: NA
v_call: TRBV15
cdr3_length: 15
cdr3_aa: CATSRGGFDTDTQYF
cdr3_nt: TGTGCCACCAGCAGAGGAGGGTTCGACACAGATACGCAGTATTTT

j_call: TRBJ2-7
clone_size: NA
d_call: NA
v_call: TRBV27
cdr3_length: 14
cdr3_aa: CASSFKGSYDEQYF
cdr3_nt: TGTGCCAGCAGTTTTAAGGGGTCCTATGACGAGCAGTACTTC

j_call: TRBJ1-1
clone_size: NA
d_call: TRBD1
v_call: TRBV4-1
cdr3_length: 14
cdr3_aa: CASSSGQGKNEAFF
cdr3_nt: TGCGCCAGCAGCTCGGGACAGGGAAAGAATGAAGCTTTCTTT

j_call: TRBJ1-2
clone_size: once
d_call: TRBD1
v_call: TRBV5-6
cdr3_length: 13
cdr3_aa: CASRQGTAYGYTF
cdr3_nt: TGTGCCAGCCGGCAGGGGACAGCCTATGGCTACACCTTC

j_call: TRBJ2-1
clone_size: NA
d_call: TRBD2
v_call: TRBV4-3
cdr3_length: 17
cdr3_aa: CASSQSLAGNSYNEQFF
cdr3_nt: TGCGCCAGCAGCCAAAGCCTAGCGGGGAACTCCTACAATGAGCAGTTCTTC

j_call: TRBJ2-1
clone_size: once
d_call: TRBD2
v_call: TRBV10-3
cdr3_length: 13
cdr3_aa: CAISGGLGNEQFF
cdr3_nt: TGTGCCATCTCGGGGGGGCTTGGCAATGAGCAGTTCTTC

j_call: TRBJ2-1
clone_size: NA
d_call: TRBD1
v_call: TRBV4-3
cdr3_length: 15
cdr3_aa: CASSQEARGFDEQFF
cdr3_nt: TGCGCCAGCAGCCAAGAGGCCAGGGGGTTCGATGAGCAGTTCTTC

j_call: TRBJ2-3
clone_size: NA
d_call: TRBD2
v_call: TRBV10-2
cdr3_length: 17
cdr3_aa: CASRPGLGRAHTDTQYF
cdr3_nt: TGCGCCAGCAGGCCGGGACTAGGGAGGGCTCACACAGATACGCAGTATTTT

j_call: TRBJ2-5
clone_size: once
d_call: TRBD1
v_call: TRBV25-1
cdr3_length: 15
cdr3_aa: CASSPAGQGEETQYF
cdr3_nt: TGTGCCAGCAGCCCGGCCGGACAGGGCGAAGAGACCCAGTACTTC